The following is a T cell receptor beta chain sequence with its context. Antigen: not known. This sample was included in a study of human thymus T cells. Study-level findings and limits: Apparent skewing of V and J gene usage characterized both thymic and blood repertoires.

Produced via immunoSEQ multiplex PCR; TCRdb's table is partial and in-frame only. The sample records about 60,000 clones, 94% being singletons. A 0.5-1 mL peripheral blood aliquot was taken intraoperatively from four of eight donors. All available leukocytes, rather than a set cell count, yielded the blood DNA. The CDR3 is 13 amino acids. Germline V gene data show CDR1 as MNHEY and CDR2 as SVGAGI. V lost 2 bases, J lost 6 bases, and 8 bases lay in between. This rearrangement joins TRBV6-5 to TRBJ1-5; D gene unclear. This TCR was recovered from a boy younger than two with a congenital heart defect but otherwise immunologically healthy. Sample: blood. The CDR3 region is CASSYRVGQPQHF. The DNA for the CDR3 is TGTGCCAGCAGTTACAGGGTGGGTCAGCCCCAGCATTTT.